One and the same sample provided the 12 T cell receptor beta chains below, sequenced in a study of T cells in Graves' hyperthyroidism and ophthalmopathy. It was RNA transcripts that yielded the amplified TCR beta CDR3 regions. Primed by the HTBI set, a first-round RT-PCR was run on the TCR CDR3. Using its own MiXCR run on the multiplex PCR reads, TCRdb lists one record per CDR3 protein. This table holds about 98,000 distinct CDR3 sequences, 40% found once. Sequenced material: peripheral blood or thyroid tissue (not recorded which). The receptor source for this set is a woman aged 25 to 39 with Graves' hyperthyroidism.

This clonotype was seen many times. The chain has TRBV6-5 and TRBJ1-2; 9 nucleotides agree with TRBD1. Germline CDR1 MNHEY, CDR2 SVGAGI. J lost 7 bases, V lost 6 bases, and 6 bases had no gene match. This CDR3 spans 13 amino acids. The DNA for the CDR3 is TGTGCCAGCAGAGCACAGGGGGCAGGTGGCTACACCTTC. Its translation is CASRAQGAGGYTF.

At least ten counts were recorded for this clonotype. This sequence joins TRBV4-2 and TRBJ1-1; the D is unclear. Germline CDR1 and CDR2: LGHNA and YNFKEQ. V was clipped by 4 bases and J by 1 base, with 10 bases between them. This CDR3 spans 14 amino acids. CDR3 sequence reads: CASSPGPENTEAFF. DNA of the CDR3: TGTGCCAGCAGCCCCGGACCCGAGAACACTGAAGCTTTCTTT.

V is TRBV7-9 and J is TRBJ2-5; TRBD2 might be the D (6 bases). The CDR3 spans 14 residues. The V gene lost 4 bases and the J gene lost 5 bases, with 14 bases spanning the gap. Germline V gene sequence: CDR1 SEHNR, CDR2 FQNEAQ (reference sequence). CDR3 nucleotide sequence: TGTGCCAGCAGCTCCCCCGCGGCGGGGGAGACCCAGTACTTC. It encodes CASSSPAAGETQYF.

This clonotype was detected ten times or more. The chain uses TRBV10-3 and TRBJ2-3; D may be TRBD2 (5 bases). Germline values: CDR1 ENHRY, CDR2 SYGVKD. V was pared by 6 bases and J by 0 bases, with 10 bases between. CDR3 size: 14 residues. CDR3 amino acids: CAIRRGLSTDTQYF. The CDR3 region has the DNA TGTGCCATCAGGAGAGGGCTGAGCACAGATACGCAGTATTTT.

On this clonotype: The conserved phenylalanine or tryptophan normally closing the CDR3 is absent here, so this likely arose from a read error. This chain connects TRBV5-5 to TRBJ2-5; the D is unclear. This CDR3 spans 12 amino acids. The V gene's germline CDR1 is SGHKS and CDR2 YYEKEE (reference sequence). Trimming shortened V by 3 bases and J by 7 bases, and 10 bases separated the two germline ends. CDR3 nucleotides: TGTGCCAGCAGCTACGTCCCAGGGACCCAGTACCTC. This encodes CASSYVPGTQYL.

In its sample, this clonotype was seen many times. The chain carries TRBV5-1 and TRBJ1-1, with D possibly TRBD1 on 6 matching bases. CDR1 is SGHRS, CDR2 YFSETQ, per germline. Trimming cost V 0 bases and J 7 bases, with 16 bases left between them. There are 15 residues in the CDR3. For the CDR3, the DNA is TGCGCCAGCAGCTTGGCTCGTAGGGGGTCGGGTGAAGCTTTCTTT. It encodes CASSLARRGSGEAFF.

This clonotype was observed once. This chain connects TRBV5-1 to TRBJ2-5, with 13 bases lining up with TRBD2. This CDR3 has 16 residues. V lost 6 bases to trimming and J lost 1 base; unmatched junction nucleotides: 6. Germline CDR1 reads SGHRS; CDR2 reads YFSETQ. For the CDR3, the DNA is TGCGCCAGCACCGGGGGGACTAGCGGGGTCCAAGAGACCCAGTACTTC. Translation: CASTGGTSGVQETQYF.

This clonotype appeared many times. The chain employs TRBV19 and TRBJ1-5; D gene uncertain. The CDR3 totals 12 residues. V lost 8 bases to trimming and J lost 3 bases, with 8 bases between them. Germline V gene data show CDR1 as LNHDA and CDR2 as SQIVND (reference sequence). CDR3 DNA sequence: TGTGCCAGTCACGACGACAATCAGCCCCAGCATTTT. It translates to CASHDDNQPQHF.

A note on this clonotype: Because the CDR3's place on the DNA is in doubt, the DNA is left out and the CDR3 is given as listed by TCRdb. V gene TRBV5-1 combines with J gene TRBJ1-1; TRBD1 was called by the table and not checked on the DNA. 19 amino acids form the CDR3, both terminal residues included. In germline, CDR1 is SGHRS, CDR2 YFSETQ. The CDR3 reads CASSFYICSALKTGAEAFF.

Points on this clonotype: This is likely a read error, given that the CDR3 carries no conserved phenylalanine or tryptophan at its end. CDR3: CAISEVVGGQGHQPQHS. As DNA, the CDR3 is TGTGCCATCAGTGAAGTGGTGGGGGGACAGGGTCATCAGCCCCAGCATTCT. V and J are TRBV10-3 and TRBJ1-5, with TRBD1 matching 9 bases. CDR3 length: 17 residues. The J segment lost 5 bases and the V segment lost 3 bases, leaving 11 bases of the junction unmatched. Germline loops: CDR1 ENHRY, CDR2 SYGVKD.

This clonotype was observed at least ten times. The rearrangement uses TRBV5-1 and TRBJ2-7; 7 nucleotides line up with TRBD1. V shed 0 bases, J shed 4 bases, and the junction held 4 bases outside the gene matches. The germline V gene has CDR1 SGHRS and CDR2 YFSETQ. This CDR3 contains 14 residues. The CDR3 is CASSLDRGLYEQYF. The CDR3 DNA sequence: TGCGCCAGCAGCTTGGACAGGGGTCTGTACGAGCAGTACTTC. The complete variable domain, with remaining parts taken from reference TRBV5-1 and TRBJ2-7, reads KAGVTQTPRYLIKTRGQQVTLSCSPISGHRSVSWYQQTPGQGLQFLFEYFSETQRNKGNFPGRFSGRQFSNSRSEMNVSTLELGDSALYLCASSLDRGLYEQYFGPGTRLTVT.

The rearrangement uses TRBV28 and TRBJ1-1; possibly TRBD1 for D (5 bases). This CDR3 region has 12 residues. V was clipped by 1 base and J by 7 bases, with 7 bases between them. Looked up from germline, CDR1 is MDHEN and CDR2 is SYDVKM. CDR3 sequence reads: CASSLSGLEAFF. The CDR3 DNA follows: TGTGCCAGCAGTTTATCGGGGCTTGAAGCTTTCTTT.